One sample yielded the 26 T cell receptor beta chains listed below, sequenced in a study of T cells in Graves' hyperthyroidism and ophthalmopathy. The TCR beta CDR3 regions underwent amplification using RNA transcripts as the source. TCR CDR3 underwent first-round RT-PCR with the HTBI primer set. One entry per CDR3 protein results from TCRdb running MiXCR on the multiplex PCR reads. Of about 840,000 distinct CDR3 sequences in the sample, roughly 37% were seen once. Input material: blood. These TCRs come from a man in his late teens or twenties with Graves' hyperthyroidism.

This clonotype was detected only a few times. The chain employs TRBV19 and TRBJ1-5; D not resolved. Germline V CDR1 and CDR2: LNHDA, SQIVND (reference sequence). This CDR3 has 15 amino acids. V was trimmed by 4 bases and J by 2 bases, leaving 12 bases between them. The CDR3: CASSKGIGGNQPQHF. CDR3 DNA: TGTGCCAGTAGTAAGGGAATAGGTGGCAATCAGCCCCAGCATTTT. Looking up the rest from reference TRBV19 and TRBJ1-5 gives the full variable domain: DGGITQSPKYLFRKEGQNVTLSCEQNLNHDAMYWYRQDPGQGLRLIYYSQIVNDFQKGDIAEGYSVSREKKESFPLTVTSAQKNPTAFYLCASSKGIGGNQPQHFGDGTRLSIL.

This clonotype has at least ten counts. The chain uses TRBV7-2 and TRBJ2-7; possibly TRBD2 for D (7 bases). CDR1 SGHTA and CDR2 FQGNSA come from the germline V gene. With 4 bases removed from V and 5 bases from J, the gap between germline ends came to 15 bases. This CDR3 contains 14 residues. CDR3 residues: CASSSRKRDNEQYF. The CDR3, as DNA: TGTGCCAGCAGCTCGCGTAAGCGGGACAACGAGCAGTACTTC.

Many counts were recorded for this clonotype. This sequence joins TRBV20-1 and TRBJ1-1; TRBD1 aligns across 7 bases. V shed 6 bases, J shed 10 bases, and the junction held 14 bases outside the gene matches. CDR3 size: 13 residues. Per the germline V gene, CDR1 is DFQATT and CDR2 is SNEGSKA (reference sequence). CDR3 sequence: CSAFQGVQYVAFF. For the CDR3, the DNA is TGCAGTGCATTCCAGGGGGTGCAGTATGTAGCTTTCTTT.

The sample holds a few counts of this clonotype. The chain carries TRBV20-1 and TRBJ2-7; 12 nucleotides agree with TRBD1. From germline, CDR1 is DFQATT and CDR2 SNEGSKA (reference sequence). Trimming at V came to 5 bases and at J to 5 bases, leaving 7 bases not matched to a gene. This CDR3 region has 14 residues. The CDR3 protein is CSALTGQGADEQYF. CDR3 in DNA: TGCAGTGCTCTCACGGGACAGGGGGCTGACGAGCAGTACTTC.

In this sample, this clonotype turned up many times. V and J are TRBV20-1 and TRBJ1-5, with D perhaps matching TRBD1 (5 bases). The CDR3 has 13 residues. In germline, CDR1 is DFQATT, CDR2 SNEGSKA (reference sequence). Trimming shortened V by 4 bases and J by 0 bases, and 7 bases separated the two germline ends. The CDR3 DNA sequence: TGCAGTGCTACCAGGGATAGCAATCAGCCCCAGCATTTT. Its translation is CSATRDSNQPQHF.

The V gene is TRBV9, the J gene TRBJ1-2, with TRBD1 identical over 9 bases. Germline V CDR1 and CDR2: SGDLS, YYNGEE. CDR3 length: 16 residues. Trimming cost V 4 bases and J 0 bases; bases outside gene matches: 7. This chain's CDR3 is CASSKTTGGPNYGYTF. The CDR3 region has the DNA TGTGCCAGCAGCAAAACGACAGGGGGGCCTAACTATGGCTACACCTTC.

This clonotype was seen ten or more times. The chain is built from TRBV20-1 and TRBJ2-5; perhaps TRBD1 as D (5 bases). The ends were cut back, 3 bases at V and 4 bases at J, with 9 bases in the middle. The CDR3 extends over 12 amino acids. Germline loops: CDR1 DFQATT, CDR2 SNEGSKA (reference sequence). The CDR3 loop reads CSARAGIETQYF. The CDR3 coding sequence is TGCAGTGCTAGGGCAGGGATAGAGACCCAGTACTTC.

This clonotype was seen a handful of times. This chain connects TRBV10-3 to TRBJ2-3; tentatively, D is TRBD1 (5 bases). Germline V gene sequence: CDR1 ENHRY, CDR2 SYGVKD. Trimming cost V 3 bases and J 3 bases, with 7 bases left between them. The CDR3 runs to 13 residues. CDR3 coding DNA: TGTGCCATCAGTGATAAGGGGACAGATACGCAGTATTTT. Protein product: CAISDKGTDTQYF.

This clonotype was found a few times. For the CDR3, the DNA is TGTGCCAGCAGCCCTATATTGCAAGAGACCCAGTACTTC. This gives the protein CASSPILQETQYF. The genes are TRBV7-9 and TRBJ2-5, with no clear D. There are 13 residues in the CDR3. Trimming shortened V by 5 bases and J by 2 bases, and 9 bases separated the two germline ends. Looked up from germline, CDR1 is SEHNR and CDR2 is FQNEAQ (reference sequence).

This clonotype came up many times. The V and J genes are TRBV12-3 or TRBV12-4 and TRBJ2-7, with 11 positions matching TRBD2. Trimming took 7 bases from V and 6 from J; bases not matched to a gene: 5. The CDR3 is 13 amino acids. CDR3 bases: TGTGCCAGCACCGACGGACTAGCGGGCGAGCAGTACTTC. Protein product: CASTDGLAGEQYF.

V and J are TRBV5-4 and TRBJ1-3, with D possibly matching TRBD1 (5 bases). V lost 3 bases to trimming and J lost 4 bases, with 11 bases between them. The CDR3 covers 14 residues. Germline loops: CDR1 SGHNT, CDR2 YYREEE (reference sequence). CDR3 nucleotide sequence: TGTGCCAGCAGCTCCGGGACGCGAGGAAACACCATATATTTT. It specifies CASSSGTRGNTIYF.

CDR3 in amino acids: CSFRTGAYNEQFF. The CDR3, as DNA: TGCAGCTTTAGGACAGGGGCCTACAATGAGCAGTTCTTC. The chain combines TRBV29-1 with TRBJ2-1, with TRBD1 matching over 9 bases. This CDR3 has 13 residues. Germline loops: CDR1 SQVTM, CDR2 ANQGSEA. Trimming at V came to 8 bases and at J to 2 bases, leaving 4 bases not matched to a gene.

This clonotype was found many times. The chain is built from TRBV19 and TRBJ1-2, with D uncertain. V gave up 3 bases and J gave up 3 bases, with 8 bases separating them. The CDR3 length is 13 residues. CDR1 and CDR2 from the germline V gene are LNHDA and SQIVND (reference sequence). This chain's CDR3 is CASSMELYYGYTF. The DNA of the CDR3 is TGTGCCAGTAGTATGGAACTTTACTATGGCTACACCTTC.

This clonotype was found many times. V is TRBV19 and J is TRBJ1-2; the D is unclear. Per the germline V gene, CDR1 is LNHDA and CDR2 is SQIVND (reference sequence). The CDR3 consists of 13 residues. The germline V and J ends were trimmed by 10 bases and 3 bases, with 15 bases remaining between them. The CDR3 region is CAILGPPDYGYTF. The CDR3, as DNA: TGTGCCATCCTAGGACCACCGGACTATGGCTACACCTTC.

Ten or more counts support this clonotype. V gene TRBV29-1 combines with J gene TRBJ1-5, with 7 bases matching TRBD1. This CDR3 spans 14 amino acids. Germline V gene sequence: CDR1 SQVTM, CDR2 ANQGSEA. The V segment lost 4 bases and the J segment 2 bases; nucleotides outside the gene matches: 5. CDR3 region: CSVGGGTGNQPQHF. As DNA, the CDR3 is TGCAGCGTTGGGGGGGGGACAGGCAATCAGCCCCAGCATTTT. Variable domain in full (rest from reference TRBV29-1 and TRBJ1-5): SAVISQKPSRDICQRGTSLTIQCQVDSQVTMMFWYRQQPGQSLTLIATANQGSEATYESGFVIDKFPISRPNLTFSTLTVSNMSPEDSSIYLCSVGGGTGNQPQHFGDGTRLSIL.

V gene TRBV7-9 combines with J gene TRBJ2-2, with D tentatively TRBD2 (5 bases). CDR3 length: 14 residues. Germline V gives CDR1 SEHNR, CDR2 FQNEAQ (reference sequence). Trimming stripped 5 bases from V and 7 bases from J, with 14 bases between. The DNA for the CDR3 is TGTGCCAGCAGCCCCTGGTCGGGGAGCGGGGAGCTGTTTTTT. It codes for CASSPWSGSGELFF.

Note on this clonotype: Possible read error: a much larger clone is one base away. The J gene is TRBJ1-4, the V gene TRBV29-1; 7 bases align to TRBD1. V trimming: 6 bases; J trimming: 5 bases; junction bases outside the gene matches: 6. The CDR3 runs to 13 residues. Germline assignment: CDR1 SQVTM and CDR2 ANQGSEA. The CDR3 is CSVPEQGNEKLFF. The CDR3, as DNA: TGCAGCGTCCCGGAACAGGGGAATGAAAAACTGTTTTTT.

The count of this clonotype is one. The chain combines TRBV11-1 with TRBJ1-2; D is unresolved. Germline loops: CDR1 SGHAT, CDR2 FQDESV (reference sequence). The CDR3 totals 14 residues. The V gene lost 4 bases and the J gene lost 2 bases, with 11 bases spanning the gap. CDR3 sequence reads: CASSSSGSNYGYTF. Here the CDR3 DNA reads TGTGCCAGCAGCTCGTCAGGCTCAAACTATGGCTACACCTTC.

This clonotype has ten or more counts. As DNA, the CDR3 is TGTGCCTTGGGACAGCCCAATAACTATGGCTACACCTTC. This gives the protein CALGQPNNYGYTF. V and J are TRBV10-3 and TRBJ1-2; the match to TRBD1 covers 7 bases. Germline CDR1 reads ENHRY; CDR2 reads SYGVKD. The CDR3 contains 13 residues. The ends lost 11 bases at V and 1 base at J; junction bases unmatched: 7.

The chain joins TRBV7-9 to TRBJ1-1; D perhaps matches TRBD1 (6 bases). The V end was cut by 11 bases, the J end by 4 bases, with 17 bases between. CDR1 and CDR2 (germline): SEHNR, FQNEAQ (reference sequence). The CDR3 runs 13 residues. The DNA for the CDR3 is TGTGCCTGGAGTCTGTCAGGGGCCACTGAAGCTTTCTTT. Its translation: CAWSLSGATEAFF.

Many counts were recorded for this clonotype. Sequence at one end of the junction differs from germline and may be a read error. The chain employs TRBV25-1 and TRBJ1-2; no firm D call. CDR3 length: 14 amino acids. Germline assignment: CDR1 MGHDK and CDR2 SYGVNS. This CDR3 reads CASSLASTNYGYTF. The CDR3 bases are TGCGCCAGCAGCTTGGCATCGACTAACTATGGCTACACCTTC.

The chain has TRBV28 and TRBJ1-6; tentative D call: TRBD1 (6 bases). The germline V and J ends were trimmed by 9 bases and 6 bases, with 21 bases remaining between them. This CDR3 has 16 residues. Germline-derived CDR1 and CDR2 are MDHEN and SYDVKM. The DNA of the CDR3 is TGTGCCAGTATGGGCCCGGGAAGGACAGCTAATTCACCCCTCCACTTT. Protein product: CASMGPGRTANSPLHF. The entire variable domain, with the rest obtained from reference TRBV28 and TRBJ1-6, is as follows: DVKVTQSSRYLVKRTGEKVFLECVQDMDHENMFWYRQDPGLGLRLIYFSYDVKMKEKGDIPEGYSVSREKKERFSLILESASTNQTSMYLCASMGPGRTANSPLHFGNGTRLTVT.

This clonotype was recorded at least ten times. The gene calls are TRBV7-2 and TRBJ2-7; TRBD2 agrees at 7 bases. V was pared by 1 base and J by 4 bases, with 4 bases of the junction left unmatched. This CDR3 contains 14 residues. The V gene's germline CDR1 is SGHTA and CDR2 FQGNSA. CDR3 loop: CASSLGRESYEQYF. Here the CDR3 DNA reads TGTGCCAGCAGCTTAGGGCGGGAGTCTTACGAGCAGTACTTC.

Here the CDR3 reads CSVESGRLYEQYF. In nucleotides, the CDR3 is TGCAGCGTTGAATCGGGCCGTCTCTACGAGCAGTACTTC. The rearrangement uses TRBV29-1 and TRBJ2-7; no clear D gene. The CDR3 is 13 amino acids. Per germline, CDR1 SQVTM and CDR2 ANQGSEA. Trimming removed 2 bases at V and 3 bases at J, with 11 bases between.

J is TRBJ1-5 and V is TRBV2; D is undetermined. The germline gives CDR1 SNHLY, CDR2 FYNNEI. V dropped 4 bases and J dropped 9 bases, with 1 base sitting between them. The CDR3 covers 9 residues. Here the CDR3 DNA reads TGTGCCAGCAGTGTGCCCCAGCATTTT. Translating it yields CASSVPQHF.

V gene TRBV12-3 or TRBV12-4 combines with J gene TRBJ1-1; no clear D. V shed 6 bases and J shed 3 bases, with 11 bases lying between them. The CDR3 contains 13 residues. Here the CDR3 DNA reads TGTGCCAGCAGCGGGTTGGTTCACACTGAAGCTTTCTTT. Protein: CASSGLVHTEAFF.